This T cell receptor (beta chain) was observed in a study (dated by TCRdb to the early 2020s). What the work shows at the level of the full study, not this receptor alone: According to the authors, more investigation is needed, including longitudinal sampling and evaluation of a control group.

Survey-level sequencing on the immunoSEQ platform was used to profile the TCR beta chain repertoires. The published analysis was carried out like this. Repertoire diversity was quantified as the inverse Simpson index, and CDR3 amino acid length spectratypes and V-J pairing frequencies were compared. To annotate clonotypes specific to SARS-CoV-2, CMV, influenza A and EBV, TCR beta CDR3 sequences were compared against VDJdb. The table was pulled from immuneACCESS by TCRdb, which kept in-frame rearrangements only. Such tables lose some clones; where checked, under half of the loss comes from unresolved V genes, and the rest has no known cause. From that table come the V and J calls and clone size; the DNA was used to work out D and trimming. For this sample there are around 49,000 clones; over 90% appear just once. The ten largest make up around 10% of the sample. PBMCs were separated from peripheral blood, and TCR beta sequencing was performed on genomic DNA obtained from unsorted PBMCs.

Based on the germline V gene, the CDR1 and CDR2 sequences are MNHEY and SVGEGT. The CDR3 holds 14 amino acids from the cysteine to the phenylalanine. Kept here is only the CDR3 DNA, which spans 42 bases and is read in frame from base 1. V loses 3 bases of germline sequence and J loses 0 bases, and the interval between the two ends is 6 bases. Remarks on this clone: Its antigen specificity is not known. Base-call qualities are not available, and no considerably larger clone is one nucleotide away.

The rearrangement joined TRBV6-2 or TRBV6-3 to TRBJ1-3; no D gene call is confident. The clonotype was recovered from a middle-aged man with rheumatoid arthritis. The sample comprised PBMCs. The encoded CDR3 is CASSYDDSGNTIYF. Read as DNA, the sequence is TGTGCCAGCAGTTATGATGACTCTGGAAACACCATATATTTT.